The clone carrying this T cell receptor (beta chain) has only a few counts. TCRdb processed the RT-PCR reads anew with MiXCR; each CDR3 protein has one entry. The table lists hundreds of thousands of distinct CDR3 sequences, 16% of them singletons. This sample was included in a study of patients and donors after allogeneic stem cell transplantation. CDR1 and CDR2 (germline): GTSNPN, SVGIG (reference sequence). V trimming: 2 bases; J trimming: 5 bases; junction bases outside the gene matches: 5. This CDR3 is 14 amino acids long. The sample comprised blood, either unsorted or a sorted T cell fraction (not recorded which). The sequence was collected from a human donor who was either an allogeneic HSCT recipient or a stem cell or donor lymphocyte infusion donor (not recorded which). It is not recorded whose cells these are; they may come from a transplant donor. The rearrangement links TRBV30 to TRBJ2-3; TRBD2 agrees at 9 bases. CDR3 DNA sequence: TGTGCCTGGAGTTTGGCGGGAGGGTTAGATACGCAGTATTTT. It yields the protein CAWSLAGGLDTQYF.